This record looks at one T cell receptor (beta chain) sequence and its context. Only in-frame clones appear in the TCRdb table, and some are missing; sequencing was by immunoSEQ multiplex PCR. The sample holds about 13,000 clones, around 86% seen once. The source of the sample is a study of tumour-infiltrating T cells in Burkitt lymphoma. Looking at the study overall: Productive clonality predicted overall and progression-free survival.

The CDR3 totals 14 residues. CDR1 is SQVTM and CDR2 is ANQGSEA in the germline V gene. J lost 1 base, V lost 6 bases, and 7 bases had no gene match. V gene TRBV29-1 combines with J gene TRBJ1-1, with TRBD1 matching over 8 bases. The material sequenced was tumor tissue. The TCR sequence derives from a human donor with diffuse large B-cell lymphoma. CDR3 region: CSVVTGVSNTEAFF. CDR3 bases: TGCAGCGTGGTGACAGGGGTCTCGAACACTGAAGCTTTCTTT.